Presented here are 25 T cell receptor beta chains from one specimen sequenced in a study of cytomegalovirus exposure and HLA in healthy donors. The PCR employed 60 Vbeta primers together with 13 Jbeta primers. Libraries were prepared by immunoSEQ multiplex PCR; TCRdb keeps only in-frame clonotypes and omits some of them. Counted here are over 110,000 clones, about 79% occurring once; the ten biggest clones make up approximately 2.3%. Material for sequencing was PBMCs. These receptors all come from a male donor in good health and CMV-seronegative.

This clone was found once. The chain couples TRBV11-3 to TRBJ2-3; no clear D. V dropped 10 bases and J dropped 2 bases, with 34 bases sitting between them. Germline V gene data show CDR1 as SGHNT and CDR2 as YENEEA. The CDR3 is made up of 20 amino acids. The CDR3 bases are TGTGCCATTCTCCACCCACCCGACGACCCTAACGACAAGCCCACAGATACGCAGTATTTT. Translating it yields CAILHPPDDPNDKPTDTQYF.

This rearrangement joins TRBV11-1 to TRBJ1-3; no firm D call. Germline V gives CDR1 SGHAT, CDR2 FQDESV (reference sequence). V was clipped by 4 bases and J by 0 bases, with 7 bases between them. The CDR3 extends over 14 amino acids. DNA of the CDR3: TGTGCCAGCAGCTCTACAGTCTCTGGAAACACCATATATTTT. It translates to CASSSTVSGNTIYF.

The gene calls are TRBV29-1 and TRBJ1-5; D might be TRBD1 (5 bases). The germline V gene has CDR1 SQVTM and CDR2 ANQGSEA. This CDR3 comprises 13 residues. V gave up 4 bases and J gave up 3 bases, with 10 bases separating them. CDR3 sequence (DNA): TGCAGCGTTGCTGGGGGGGTCAATCAGCCCCAGCATTTT. It translates to CSVAGGVNQPQHF. Filled out from reference TRBV29-1 and TRBJ1-5, the complete variable domain reads SAVISQKPSRDICQRGTSLTIQCQVDSQVTMMFWYRQQPGQSLTLIATANQGSEATYESGFVIDKFPISRPNLTFSTLTVSNMSPEDSSIYLCSVAGGVNQPQHFGDGTRLSIL.

The V gene is TRBV11-2, the J gene TRBJ1-1; D is unresolved. The V gene's germline CDR1 is SGHAT and CDR2 FQNNGV. This CDR3 is built from 12 residues. Between the trimmed V and J ends, which lost 10 bases and 1 base, there was a span of 10 bases. The CDR3 spells CATTVRNTEAFF. CDR3 nucleotides: TGTGCCACCACAGTTAGGAACACTGAAGCTTTCTTT.

The chain couples TRBV19 to TRBJ1-5; D uncertain. Trimming removed 7 bases from V and 6 bases from J, with 19 bases in between. Looked up from germline, CDR1 is LNHDA and CDR2 is SQIVND (reference sequence). The length of the CDR3 is 15 residues. In nucleotides, the CDR3 is TGTGCCAGTACGCCTGCGGAGGGCGTGATTCAGCCCCAGCATTTT. Translating gives CASTPAEGVIQPQHF.

The chain links TRBV28 to TRBJ2-5; possibly TRBD2 for D (5 bases). The CDR3 spans 14 residues. Germline loops: CDR1 MDHEN, CDR2 SYDVKM. V lost 8 bases to trimming and J lost 0 bases, with 13 bases between them. The CDR3 coding sequence is TGTGCCAGCGGGAGCCTTCGGAACCAAGAGACCCAGTACTTC. The encoded protein is CASGSLRNQETQYF.

This clone has a single count. This chain uses TRBV30 with TRBJ1-5, with a weak D call TRBD1 (6 bases). The CDR3 consists of 16 residues. The germline gives CDR1 GTSNPN, CDR2 SVGIG (reference sequence). The V gene lost 5 bases and the J gene lost 5 bases, with 22 bases spanning the gap. This CDR3 is CAWSPGGGPPHQPQHF. The CDR3 DNA reads as TGTGCCTGGTCTCCTGGGGGGGGCCCTCCTCATCAGCCCCAGCATTTT.

The gene calls are TRBV10-3 and TRBJ2-7; D possibly corresponds to TRBD1 (6 bases). CDR1 and CDR2 from the germline V gene are ENHRY and SYGVKD. The V end lost 0 bases, the J end lost 6 bases, and 12 bases lay between the germline ends. The CDR3 runs to 14 residues. The CDR3 loop reads CAISESRTALEQYF. CDR3 nucleotide sequence: TGTGCCATCAGTGAGTCAAGGACAGCTCTCGAGCAGTACTTC.

This chain joins TRBV10-3 and TRBJ2-7, with D maybe TRBD2 (5 bases). CDR1 ENHRY and CDR2 SYGVKD come from the germline V gene. V was shortened by 0 bases and J by 7 bases, with 19 bases between the two germline ends. The CDR3 has 16 residues. The CDR3 here is CAISESVSAPAREQYF. CDR3 nucleotides: TGTGCCATCAGTGAGTCGGTTAGCGCCCCTGCGCGAGAGCAGTACTTC.

This chain uses TRBV5-4 with TRBJ2-5; the match to TRBD2 covers 8 bases. The J call may be mistaken, given a closer DNA end match to TRBJ2-7. This CDR3 comprises 15 residues. Germline loops: CDR1 SGHNT, CDR2 YYREEE (reference sequence). CDR3 in DNA: TGTGCCAGCAGCTTGCGAAATAGCGGGACCTACGAGCAGTACTTC. Its translation is CASSLRNSGTYEQYF.

The chain combines TRBV18 with TRBJ2-3, with 10 bases that match TRBD1. The CDR3 is 17 amino acids. J gave up 4 bases and V 5 bases, and 12 bases lay outside the gene matches. Germline values: CDR1 KGHSH, CDR2 LQKENI. This CDR3 is CASSSETGGAGSDTQYF. In DNA form, the CDR3 reads TGTGCCAGCTCATCCGAGACAGGGGGCGCGGGTTCAGATACGCAGTATTTT.

The chain links TRBV21-1 to TRBJ2-7; TRBD2 reflects the table's D call only, with no check against the DNA. TRBV21-1 is noted as a pseudogene. This CDR3 contains 13 residues. The CDR3 spells CASDPGCSYEQYF. CDR3 DNA sequence: TGTGCCAGCGACCCGGGATGCTCCTACGAGCAGTACTTC.

The CDR3 here is CASSLAPPTNWGTDTQYF. Here the CDR3 DNA reads TGTGCCAGCAGCTTAGCCCCTCCGACTAACTGGGGCACAGATACGCAGTATTTT. The chain combines TRBV11-2 with TRBJ2-3, with TRBD2 as a possible D gene (5 bases). CDR1 and CDR2 (germline): SGHAT, FQNNGV. There are 18 residues in the CDR3. V lost 1 base to trimming and J lost 1 base, with 18 bases between them.

This clone was counted once. The J gene is TRBJ2-1, the V gene TRBV30, with TRBD2 identical over 9 bases. This CDR3 region has 10 residues. The V gene's germline CDR1 is GTSNPN and CDR2 SVGIG (reference sequence). V gave up 4 bases and J gave up 15 bases; unmatched junction bases: 4. CDR3: CAWMLAGLFF. DNA of the CDR3: TGTGCCTGGATGCTAGCGGGACTGTTCTTC.

The gene calls are TRBV27 and TRBJ2-1; 7 bases are shared with TRBD2. Germline V CDR1 and CDR2: MNHEY, SMNVEV (reference sequence). V dropped 2 bases and J dropped 4; count of bases not matched to a gene: 5. CDR3 size: 15 residues. The CDR3 region is CASSLVGTIYNEQFF. In DNA, the CDR3 is TGTGCCAGCAGTTTAGTCGGGACTATATACAATGAGCAGTTCTTC.

The CDR3 DNA is TGTGCCAGCAGCGTCACTAGCGGGGGGATCACAGATACGCAGTATTTT. It yields the protein CASSVTSGGITDTQYF. V gene TRBV9 combines with J gene TRBJ2-3, with 12 nucleotides matching TRBD2. V shed 2 bases and J 2 bases; nucleotides not matched to a gene: 3. The CDR3 is 16 residues long. The germline gives CDR1 SGDLS, CDR2 YYNGEE.

The V call is TRBV10-2, the J call TRBJ2-7, with 8 positions matching TRBD1. The CDR3 runs to 13 residues. CDR1 is WSHSY and CDR2 is SAAADI in the germline V gene. The trim removed 2 bases at V and 5 bases at J, leaving 2 bases unmatched. The CDR3 region is CASSEDRGHEQYF. CDR3 DNA sequence: TGCGCCAGCAGTGAGGACAGGGGCCACGAGCAGTACTTC.

The chain recombines TRBV7-8 with TRBJ2-7; 10 bases line up with TRBD2. V dropped 5 bases and J dropped 3; count of bases not matched to a gene: 10. CDR1 is SGHVS, CDR2 FQNEAQ, per germline. The CDR3 sequence is 16 residues long. This CDR3 is CASSEHSGRIDYEQYF. In nucleotides, the CDR3 is TGTGCCAGCAGCGAACATAGCGGGAGGATCGACTACGAGCAGTACTTC.

The chain employs TRBV6-1 and TRBJ2-7; 12 bases fit TRBD2. The CDR3 runs 15 residues. V lost 1 base and J lost 4; bases outside the gene matches: 2. Germline CDR1 is MNHNS and CDR2 is SASEGT. CDR3 DNA: TGTGCCAGCAGTGAAGGACTAGCGGGAGTGTACGAGCAGTACTTC. As protein: CASSEGLAGVYEQYF.

This chain uses TRBV6-6 with TRBJ2-2, with a possible D match to TRBD2 (5 bases). The V end lost 6 bases, the J end lost 2 bases, and 10 bases lay between the germline ends. The V gene's germline CDR1 is MNHNY and CDR2 SVGAGI (reference sequence). There are 14 residues in the CDR3. CDR3 protein: CASRSGGNTGELFF. The DNA for the CDR3 is TGTGCCAGCAGGAGCGGCGGAAACACCGGGGAGCTGTTTTTT.

The V gene is TRBV7-3, the J gene TRBJ2-2; tentatively, D is TRBD1 (5 bases). The CDR3 length is 16 residues. Trimming shortened V by 2 bases and J by 4 bases, and 14 bases separated the two germline ends. Germline assignment: CDR1 SGHTA and CDR2 FQGTGA. In nucleotides, the CDR3 is TGTGCCAGCAGCTTATTTATAGGGGCGAGCACCGGGGAGCTGTTTTTT. Its protein product is CASSLFIGASTGELFF.

The chain couples TRBV6-4 to TRBJ2-5, with a possible D match to TRBD2 (6 bases). The V and J ends lost 3 bases and 5 bases respectively, with 10 bases between them. From germline, CDR1 is MRHNA and CDR2 SNTAGT. This CDR3 comprises 13 residues. CDR3 residues: CASSERAGETQYF. The DNA of the CDR3 is TGTGCCAGCAGTGAAAGGGCGGGGGAGACCCAGTACTTC.

This chain connects TRBV2 to TRBJ2-4; D unresolved. This CDR3 spans 15 amino acids. The V gene lost 4 bases and the J gene lost 0 bases, with 10 bases spanning the gap. Germline loops: CDR1 SNHLY, CDR2 FYNNEI. CDR3 nucleotide sequence: TGTGCCAGCAGTGTGGAGATTCTAGCCAAAAACATTCAGTACTTC. This gives the protein CASSVEILAKNIQYF. Full variable domain (rest looked up from reference TRBV2 and TRBJ2-4): EPEVTQTPSHQVTQMGQEVILRCVPISNHLYFYWYRQILGQKVEFLVSFYNNEISEKSEIFDDQFSVERPDGSNFTLKIRSTKLEDSAMYFCASSVEILAKNIQYFGAGTRLSVL.

The chain couples TRBV27 to TRBJ2-2; tentative D call: TRBD1 (5 bases). The V gene's germline CDR1 is MNHEY and CDR2 SMNVEV (reference sequence). This CDR3 is built from 18 residues. Trimming pared 0 bases from V and 2 bases from J, leaving 16 bases between. CDR3 coding DNA: TGTGCCAGCAGTTTATCGATAAAAGGGGCTATAAACACCGGGGAGCTGTTTTTT. The encoded protein is CASSLSIKGAINTGELFF.

The chain links TRBV19 to TRBJ2-2; the match to TRBD1 covers 10 bases. Germline CDR1 and CDR2: LNHDA and SQIVND (reference sequence). V trimming: 11 bases; J trimming: 4 bases; junction bases outside the gene matches: 10. CDR3 length equals 15 residues. CDR3 protein: CASWTGGEVTGELFF. CDR3 nucleotides: TGTGCCTCGTGGACAGGGGGGGAAGTCACCGGGGAGCTGTTTTTT.